This is a list of T cell receptor beta chains from one sample in a study of radiation and T cells in renal cell carcinoma. Using immunoSEQ multiplex PCR, the repertoire was profiled, and TCRdb retains in-frame clones only, with some absent. The table records around 4,000 clones, 62% of them present only once. The starting material was tumor tissue, obtained from a patient whose treatment included radiotherapy and nephrectomy. The source of these receptors is a woman aged 55-70 years with renal cell carcinoma. Both conserved end residues are trimmed from each CDR3.

TRBV2	TRBJ1-2	9	ASRLQGYDT
TRBV5-5	TRBJ2-5	14	ASTLGGPGLIETQY
TRBV9	TRBJ2-7	14	ASSPLGLAGFYEQY
TRBV19	TRBJ2-3	14	ASTTLSGGKVDTQY
TRBV28	TRBJ2-5	10	ASSTLAKTQY
TRBV11-2	TRBJ1-2	12	ASSISGGNYGYT
TRBV4-1	TRBJ2-5	14	ASSQEGWALGETQY
TRBV2	TRBJ2-3	11	ASSPEGTDTQY
TRBV5-5	TRBJ1-2	11	ASSSGLNYGYT
TRBV28	TRBJ1-4	14	ASSLRNGLWGEKLF
TRBV5-6	TRBJ2-7	12	ASSLGQNSYEQY
TRBV25-1	TRBJ1-1	12	ASRPGHRNTEAF
TRBV28	TRBJ1-5	10	ASSLSRGPQH
TRBV5-1	TRBJ1-3	13	ASSPGIRSGNTIY
TRBV5-4	TRBJ2-7	15	ASSLANFGTATYEQY
TRBV27	TRBJ2-7	14	ASSSRRRGLSYEQY
TRBV11-2	TRBJ2-3	10	ASSPPGNTQY
TRBV30	TRBJ2-7	10	AWSGQDYEQY
TRBV30	TRBJ2-2	14	AWRNPGQVNTGELF
TRBV5-5	TRBJ1-3	11	ASTSGQGNTIY
TRBV6-1	TRBJ2-3	13	ASSESLALQDTQY
TRBV15	TRBJ1-4	13	ATSRDKGTNEKLF
TRBV19	TRBJ1-1	14	ASSTPMRRAKTEAF
TRBV6-5	TRBJ2-2	12	ASSPGTNTGELF
TRBV7-8	TRBJ1-1	12	ASSPRTGMTEAF
TRBV6-6	TRBJ1-3	13	ASSYEQGYGNTIY
TRBV6-1	TRBJ1-2	14	ASSEAGTVGGYGYT
TRBV28	TRBJ1-1	13	ASNPGSLVRTEAF
TRBV5-5	TRBJ2-7	13	ASSSGSTFSYEQY
TRBV5-6	TRBJ2-7	12	ASSTLWSSYEQY
TRBV30	TRBJ1-2	12	AWSAREGWDGYT
TRBV4-1	TRBJ1-3	13	ASSLSGTGVSSIY
TRBV6-7	TRBJ1-5	17	ASSYSTGSRAYSNQPQH
TRBV18	TRBJ2-1	11	ASSPPTHNEQF
TRBV7-6	TRBJ2-2	15	ASSLSPGTLNTGELF
TRBV11-3	TRBJ2-1	12	ASSLLAGASEQF
TRBV7-9	TRBJ2-7	11	ASSWGQVVEQY